Presented here are 30 T cell receptor beta chains from one specimen sequenced in a study of blood T cell repertoires in COVID-19. Libraries were prepared by immunoSEQ multiplex PCR; TCRdb keeps only in-frame clonotypes and omits some of them. The sample records around 110,000 clones, roughly 79% being singletons. Sequencing input: peripheral blood. The receptors derive from a man aged 70 or older with active or convalescent COVID-19.

This clone was seen only a few times. This rearrangement joins TRBV7-8 to TRBJ2-5; TRBD1 aligns across 8 bases. This CDR3 is 16 amino acids long. The V and J ends lost 3 bases and 4 bases, in that order; junction bases with no gene match: 10. Germline CDR1 and CDR2: SGHVS and FQNEAQ. The CDR3 bases are TGTGCCAGCAGCTTTAAACAGGGGGTACCCAGAGAGACCCAGTACTTC. Translation: CASSFKQGVPRETQYF.

This clone has a handful of counts. The chain has TRBV6-2 or TRBV6-3 and TRBJ2-3, with 8 nucleotides matching TRBD2. V dropped 5 bases and J dropped 6; count of bases not matched to a gene: 13. The CDR3 is 16 residues long. Germline lookup yields CDR1 MNHEY and CDR2 SVGEGT. The CDR3 loop reads CASSPDSRRLADTQYF. CDR3 DNA sequence: TGTGCCAGCAGTCCGGACAGTAGAAGACTAGCGGATACGCAGTATTTT.

The V gene is TRBV6-1, the J gene TRBJ2-3, with D possibly being TRBD1 (6 bases). Trimming cost V 2 bases and J 11 bases, with 20 bases left between them. CDR3 length equals 15 residues. The germline gives CDR1 MNHNS, CDR2 SASEGT. CDR3 bases: TGTGCCAGCAGTGAAAGGCAGGGGAAGAACTCAAGGCAGTATTTT. Its protein product is CASSERQGKNSRQYF.

The chain combines TRBV15 with TRBJ1-2, with D tentatively TRBD1 (6 bases). Germline V gene data show CDR1 as LNHNV and CDR2 as YYDKDF (reference sequence). Trimming left V 0 bases short and J 7 bases short, with 15 bases between. CDR3 length: 15 residues. The CDR3 protein is CATSRDVGAGAGYTF. As DNA, the CDR3 is TGTGCCACCAGCAGAGATGTTGGGGCAGGGGCTGGCTACACCTTC.

The rearrangement joins TRBV2 to TRBJ2-5; 7 bases are shared with TRBD1. V gave up 6 bases and J gave up 1 base; unmatched junction bases: 8. The CDR3 spans 15 residues. The V gene's germline CDR1 is SNHLY and CDR2 FYNNEI. The CDR3 here is CASSRGQMGQETQYF. CDR3 DNA sequence: TGTGCCAGCAGCCGGGGACAGATGGGCCAAGAGACCCAGTACTTC.

The chain is built from TRBV5-1 and TRBJ1-1; D unclear. V was pared by 4 bases and J by 1 base, with 11 bases between. The CDR3 has 14 amino acids. From germline, CDR1 is SGHRS and CDR2 YFSETQ. The DNA for the CDR3 is TGCGCCAGCAGCCCGGAGGTCAGGAACACTGAAGCTTTCTTT. It yields the protein CASSPEVRNTEAFF.

J is TRBJ1-1 and V is TRBV5-1; 7 nucleotides agree with TRBD1. CDR3 length: 16 amino acids. J was trimmed by 4 bases and V by 1 base; bases with no gene match: 10. The germline gives CDR1 SGHRS, CDR2 YFSETQ. The CDR3 DNA reads as TGCGCCAGCAGCTTGTTCCCAGGGGGAGATCGCACTGAAGCTTTCTTT. This codes for CASSLFPGGDRTEAFF.

This clone occurred a few times. V gene TRBV3-1 (or the pseudogene TRBV3-2) combines with J gene TRBJ1-6; D not certain. This CDR3 spans 17 amino acids. V lost 0 bases to trimming and J lost 9 bases, with 18 bases between them. Looked up from germline, CDR1 is LGHDT and CDR2 is YNNKEL (reference sequence). Here the CDR3 reads CASSQDTTLCGCSPLHF. The CDR3 DNA is TGTGCCAGCAGCCAAGATACGACATTATGTGGATGTTCACCCCTCCACTTT.

As DNA, the CDR3 is TGTGCCAGCAGCGGGAGTAATTCACCCCTCCACTTT. Amino acid sequence: CASSGSNSPLHF. This chain uses TRBV9 with TRBJ1-6; no reliable D call. Per the germline V gene, CDR1 is SGDLS and CDR2 is YYNGEE. Between the trimmed V and J ends, which lost 3 bases and 6 bases, there was a span of 4 bases. This CDR3 is 12 amino acids long.

V is TRBV28 and J is TRBJ1-5, with D uncertain. CDR3 length: 13 amino acids. Germline V gives CDR1 MDHEN, CDR2 SYDVKM. Trimming removed 1 base at V and 6 bases at J, with 7 bases between. DNA of the CDR3: TGTGCCAGCAGTTTATCAGGTCCTCAGCCCCAGCATTTT. Residues: CASSLSGPQPQHF.

The chain carries TRBV11-3 and TRBJ1-2; D is ambiguous. Per the germline V gene, CDR1 is SGHNT and CDR2 is YENEEA. The V gene lost 1 base and the J gene lost 8 bases, with 11 bases spanning the gap. The CDR3 loop spans 13 amino acids. The CDR3 reads CASSLGPGVGYTF. CDR3 nucleotides: TGTGCCAGCAGCTTAGGACCCGGGGTAGGCTACACCTTC. Supplemented by reference TRBV11-3 and TRBJ1-2, the full variable domain reads EAGVVQSPRYKIIEKKQPVAFWCNPISGHNTLYWYLQNLGQGPELLIRYENEEAVDDSQLPKDRFSAERLKGVDSTLKIQPAELGDSAVYLCASSLGPGVGYTFGSGTRLTVV.

V gene TRBV15 combines with J gene TRBJ2-2; 12 nucleotides agree with TRBD2. The CDR3 consists of 16 residues. CDR1 is LNHNV and CDR2 is YYDKDF in the germline V gene (reference sequence). V trimming: 0 bases; J trimming: 7 bases; junction bases outside the gene matches: 3. Here the CDR3 DNA reads TGTGCCACCAGCAGAGAAAGGACTAGCGGGATCGGGGAGCTGTTTTTT. It is translated as CATSRERTSGIGELFF.

The chain employs TRBV11-1 and TRBJ2-1; TRBD2 might be the D (5 bases). Per germline, CDR1 SGHAT and CDR2 FQDESV (reference sequence). The ends were cut back, 5 bases at V and 7 bases at J, with 12 bases in the middle. This CDR3 comprises 13 residues. CDR3 protein: CASSTPGSNEQFF. CDR3 coding DNA: TGTGCCAGCAGCACCCCGGGGTCTAATGAGCAGTTCTTC.

The rearrangement joins TRBV2 to TRBJ2-5; 11 bases are shared with TRBD2. Germline CDR1 SNHLY, CDR2 FYNNEI. Trimming removed 8 bases from V and 5 bases from J; junction bases left unmatched: 1. This CDR3 is 12 amino acids long. The CDR3 region has the DNA TGTGCCAGCGTAGCGGGAGGGGAGACCCAGTACTTC. The encoded protein is CASVAGGETQYF.

This clone was found once. The chain employs TRBV7-3 and TRBJ1-1, with 12 bases lining up with TRBD1. Unmatched junction bases numbered 6, after V lost 5 bases and J lost 11 bases. CDR3 length: 13 amino acids. Germline CDR1 reads SGHTA; CDR2 reads FQGTGA. The CDR3 region is CASSPGTGGLAFF. The CDR3 DNA follows: TGTGCCAGCAGCCCCGGGACAGGGGGCCTCGCTTTCTTT.

The V and J genes are TRBV19 and TRBJ1-2, with TRBD1 as a possible D gene (6 bases). This CDR3 is 15 amino acids long. V gave up 5 bases and J gave up 5 bases, with 18 bases separating them. Looked up from germline, CDR1 is LNHDA and CDR2 is SQIVND (reference sequence). CDR3 sequence (DNA): TGTGCCAGTAGTTCGGGACACCAAAACTCTTATGGCTACACCTTC. It yields the protein CASSSGHQNSYGYTF.

V gene TRBV30 combines with J gene TRBJ1-4; weak D call: TRBD1 (5 bases). CDR1 and CDR2 (germline): GTSNPN, SVGIG (reference sequence). Trimming pared 3 bases from V and 0 bases from J, leaving 11 bases between. The CDR3 runs to 15 residues. CDR3 nucleotide sequence: TGTGCCTGGAGAAGACAGCCCGCAACTAATGAAAAACTGTTTTTT. It translates to CAWRRQPATNEKLFF. Drawing the rest from reference TRBV30 and TRBJ1-4, the complete variable domain is SQTIHQWPATLVQPVGSPLSLECTVEGTSNPNLYWYRQAAGRGLQLLFYSVGIGQISSEVPQNLSASRPQDRQFILSSKKLLLSDSGFYLCAWRRQPATNEKLFFGSGTQLSVL.

V and J are TRBV6-2 or TRBV6-3 and TRBJ1-2; D is unclear. Germline V gene data show CDR1 as MNHEY and CDR2 as SVGEGT. V lost 6 bases and J lost 5, with 13 bases in between. The CDR3 is 13 amino acids. CDR3 sequence: CASSLTGAYGYTF. The CDR3, as DNA: TGTGCCAGCAGCCTCACGGGAGCGTATGGCTACACCTTC.

This clone was found once. The chain is built from TRBV7-2 and TRBJ2-7; 7 bases fit TRBD2. The V segment lost 1 base and the J segment 0 bases; nucleotides outside the gene matches: 3. The CDR3 is made up of 15 amino acids. Germline loops: CDR1 SGHTA, CDR2 FQGNSA. CDR3 bases: TGTGCCAGCAGCTTAGTGGGGGGGTCCTCCTACGAGCAGTACTTC. This encodes CASSLVGGSSYEQYF.

This chain connects TRBV4-1 to TRBJ1-5; TRBD1 might be the D (6 bases). CDR1 is MGHRA and CDR2 is YSYEKL in the germline V gene. V was pared by 5 bases and J by 0 bases, with 17 bases between. This CDR3 contains 17 residues. The CDR3 DNA sequence: TGCGCCAGCAGCAGAGTGCGGACAGAGAATAGCAATCAGCCCCAGCATTTT. Translation gives CASSRVRTENSNQPQHF.

The rearrangement uses TRBV30 and TRBJ1-2; D gene unclear. Germline V gives CDR1 GTSNPN, CDR2 SVGIG (reference sequence). This CDR3 is built from 14 residues. The V gene lost 2 bases and the J gene lost 7 bases, with 17 bases spanning the gap. As DNA, the CDR3 is TGTGCCTGGAGTCAGAATGTCCAGGTTGGTGGCTACACCTTC. This translates into CAWSQNVQVGGYTF. Full variable domain (rest looked up from reference TRBV30 and TRBJ1-2): SQTIHQWPATLVQPVGSPLSLECTVEGTSNPNLYWYRQAAGRGLQLLFYSVGIGQISSEVPQNLSASRPQDRQFILSSKKLLLSDSGFYLCAWSQNVQVGGYTFGSGTRLTVV.

V and J are TRBV9 and TRBJ2-7; 8 bases map to TRBD1. The CDR3 is 14 amino acids. J gave up 4 bases and V 4 bases, and 7 bases lay outside the gene matches. The germline gives CDR1 SGDLS, CDR2 YYNGEE. The CDR3 is CASSLGQGGYEQYF. For the CDR3, the DNA is TGTGCCAGCAGCCTCGGACAGGGTGGGTACGAGCAGTACTTC.

This clone was observed many times. CDR3 nucleotide sequence: TGTGCCAGCAGCACAGACACAGATACGCAGTATTTT. Encoded protein: CASSTDTDTQYF. This chain links TRBV7-9 with TRBJ2-3; D is uncertain. Trimming removed 5 bases at V and 2 bases at J, with 5 bases between. This CDR3 is built from 12 residues. The V gene's germline CDR1 is SEHNR and CDR2 FQNEAQ (reference sequence).

This clone was detected once. The chain has TRBV11-2 and TRBJ2-1; possible D gene TRBD2, 6 bases. The CDR3 length is 14 residues. CDR1 is SGHAT and CDR2 is FQNNGV in the germline V gene. V lost 5 bases and J 6 bases, leaving 14 bases between the germline ends. The DNA for the CDR3 is TGTGCCAGCAGCACTAGCATCTCCCGCAATGAGCAGTTCTTC. Translating gives CASSTSISRNEQFF.

This clone was counted once. The chain combines TRBV7-2 with TRBJ2-7; 9 bases are a match to TRBD1. The J segment lost 7 bases and the V segment lost 1 base, leaving 5 bases of the junction unmatched. The CDR3 has 14 amino acids. Germline V lookup: CDR1 SGHTA, CDR2 FQGNSA. In DNA form, the CDR3 reads TGTGCCAGCAGCTTAGAACAGGGGGCGAGGGAGCAGTACTTC. Protein sequence: CASSLEQGAREQYF.

The chain links TRBV6-1 to TRBJ1-1, with D tentatively TRBD1 (5 bases). V was cut by 2 bases and J by 3 bases, with 13 bases left in between. Germline CDR1 is MNHNS and CDR2 is SASEGT. This CDR3 region has 15 residues. The chain's CDR3 is CASSELRAGDTEAFF. The CDR3 DNA sequence: TGTGCCAGCAGTGAACTCAGGGCGGGGGACACTGAAGCTTTCTTT.

The rearrangement links TRBV6-5 to TRBJ2-5; D may be TRBD1 (6 bases). Germline V gives CDR1 MNHEY, CDR2 SVGAGI. This CDR3 is 16 amino acids long. The V gene lost 0 bases and the J gene lost 4 bases, with 15 bases spanning the gap. CDR3 amino acids: CASSYSGGRGRETQYF. CDR3 nucleotide sequence: TGTGCCAGCAGTTACTCGGGCGGCAGGGGAAGAGAGACCCAGTACTTC.

The rearrangement uses TRBV5-1 and TRBJ2-1; 12 nucleotides line up with TRBD2. The CDR3 length is 16 residues. Germline V CDR1 and CDR2: SGHRS, YFSETQ. With V trimmed by 2 bases and J by 7 bases, 7 bases remained unmatched. The CDR3 sequence: CASSFGGTSGQNEQFF. CDR3 DNA sequence: TGCGCCAGCAGCTTTGGGGGGACTAGCGGGCAAAATGAGCAGTTCTTC.

The chain uses TRBV7-8 and TRBJ1-1; D remains ambiguous. The ends were cut back, 5 bases at V and 0 bases at J, with 16 bases in the middle. CDR1 is SGHVS, CDR2 FQNEAQ, per germline. The CDR3 runs 16 residues. As DNA, the CDR3 is TGTGCCAGCAGCCGCCCCGGGGTTAGTGTGAACACTGAAGCTTTCTTT. It encodes CASSRPGVSVNTEAFF.

The sample holds one count of this clone. The chain has TRBV5-1 and TRBJ2-3; the match to TRBD2 covers 8 bases. This CDR3 has 15 residues. Germline V gene sequence: CDR1 SGHRS, CDR2 YFSETQ. V trimming: 0 bases; J trimming: 2 bases; junction bases outside the gene matches: 2. CDR3 DNA: TGCGCCAGCAGCTTGGAGACTAGCGCCACAGATACGCAGTATTTT. As protein: CASSLETSATDTQYF.